The 13 T cell receptor beta chains listed next were all sequenced from one sample in a study of T cell responses to AZD1222 COVID-19 vaccine. Data came from immunoSEQ multiplex PCR; TCRdb stores just in-frame clones and leaves some out. The data show approximately 140,000 clones, around 93% seen once. The material was peripheral blood, obtained on day 0 of AZD1222 vaccination. Every receptor here comes from an adult in good health.

V usage is TRBV5-1 and J usage is TRBJ2-1; the match to TRBD2 covers 11 bases. Germline V CDR1 and CDR2: SGHRS, YFSETQ. With V trimmed by 0 bases and J by 8 bases, 10 bases remained unmatched. CDR3 length equals 17 residues. The DNA for the CDR3 is TGCGCCAGCAGCTTGGGACCTGTAATAGCGGGAGGGGATGAGCAGTTCTTC. It encodes CASSLGPVIAGGDEQFF.

The J gene is TRBJ2-3, the V gene TRBV29-1, with 7 positions matching TRBD2. The CDR3 runs to 12 residues. Germline V CDR1 and CDR2: SQVTM, ANQGSEA. Unmatched junction bases numbered 6, after V lost 8 bases and J lost 4 bases. The CDR3 here is CSSAGVADTQYF. The DNA for the CDR3 is TGCAGCTCCGCGGGGGTAGCAGATACGCAGTATTTT.

The CDR3 DNA reads TGTGCCAGCAGCTTGTACCCAGGGAGTTCGAATGAAAAACTGTTTTTT. Protein sequence: CASSLYPGSSNEKLFF. The rearrangement joins TRBV5-5 to TRBJ1-4; D is perhaps TRBD1 (5 bases). The CDR3 is 16 residues long. V was pared by 1 base and J by 5 bases, with 15 bases between. Germline CDR1 reads SGHKS; CDR2 reads YYEKEE (reference sequence).

The DNA of the CDR3 is TGTGCCAGCAGCTTGCTGGATGGTCAGCCCCAGCATTTT. Translating it yields CASSLLDGQPQHF. The chain links TRBV7-9 to TRBJ1-5, with no clear D. The CDR3 has 13 amino acids. The germline gives CDR1 SEHNR, CDR2 FQNEAQ (reference sequence). V was cut by 3 bases and J by 6 bases, with 9 bases left in between.

Only one count was recorded for this clone. The DNA is omitted, as the CDR3 cannot be located on it reliably, and the CDR3 follows TCRdb's listing. The chain combines TRBV28 with TRBJ2-1; the table calls TRBD2, which could not be checked here. The V gene's germline CDR1 is MDHEN and CDR2 SYDVKM. The CDR3 contains 16 residues when both ends are counted. CDR3 sequence: CAGSPWGVAGGTRGFF.

The chain has TRBV19 and TRBJ2-1, with 10 positions matching TRBD2. This CDR3 contains 16 residues. J lost 3 bases, V lost 5 bases, and 7 bases had no gene match. Germline CDR1 is LNHDA and CDR2 is SQIVND (reference sequence). DNA for the CDR3: TGTGCCAGTAGTTTGCCTAGCGGGAGTTTCTACAATGAGCAGTTCTTC. It encodes CASSLPSGSFYNEQFF.

V and J are TRBV28 and TRBJ1-1; 9 positions match TRBD1. This CDR3 spans 14 amino acids. Per germline, CDR1 MDHEN and CDR2 SYDVKM. J gave up 5 bases and V 5 bases, and 6 bases lay outside the gene matches. CDR3 bases: TGTGCCAGCAGTGCCCTGACAGGGGGAACTGAAGCTTTCTTT. Translated: CASSALTGGTEAFF.

This clone was seen just once. The chain uses TRBV19 and TRBJ1-5; D gene unclear. The germline V and J ends were trimmed by 9 bases and 5 bases, with 14 bases remaining between them. The CDR3 has 13 amino acids. The germline V gene has CDR1 LNHDA and CDR2 SQIVND (reference sequence). The CDR3 coding sequence is TGTGCCAGCTCAGTCGGCACCGATCAGCCCCAGCATTTT. Translating gives CASSVGTDQPQHF.

In its sample, this clone was seen once. This chain links TRBV5-1 with TRBJ2-3, with a tentative D call TRBD1 (7 bases). The CDR3 covers 16 residues. Germline CDR1 is SGHRS and CDR2 is YFSETQ. The V end lost 1 base, the J end lost 4 bases, and 16 bases lay between the germline ends. As DNA, the CDR3 is TGCGCCAGCAGCTTGTTTGGTGACAGGGAGGCAGATACGCAGTATTTT. Translating it yields CASSLFGDREADTQYF. Supplemented by reference TRBV5-1 and TRBJ2-3, the full variable domain reads KAGVTQTPRYLIKTRGQQVTLSCSPISGHRSVSWYQQTPGQGLQFLFEYFSETQRNKGNFPGRFSGRQFSNSRSEMNVSTLELGDSALYLCASSLFGDREADTQYFGPGTRLTVL.

The V call is TRBV18, the J call TRBJ2-5; D call uncertain. V was pared by 2 bases and J by 5 bases, with 9 bases between. Germline lookup yields CDR1 KGHSH and CDR2 LQKENI. This CDR3 is built from 13 residues. This CDR3 is CASSPGVGETQYF. DNA for the CDR3: TGTGCCAGCTCACCAGGGGTTGGGGAGACCCAGTACTTC.

This chain connects TRBV5-4 to TRBJ2-1; TRBD2 agrees at 7 bases. This CDR3 comprises 15 residues. V was clipped by 7 bases and J by 0 bases; unmatched bases: 7. From germline, CDR1 is SGHNT and CDR2 YYREEE (reference sequence). For the CDR3, the DNA is TGTGCCAGCGCGGGAGTTCTCAGCTCCTACAATGAGCAGTTCTTC. This sequence encodes CASAGVLSSYNEQFF. The entire variable domain, with the rest obtained from reference TRBV5-4 and TRBJ2-1, is as follows: ETGVTQSPTHLIKTRGQQVTLRCSSQSGHNTVSWYQQALGQGPQFIFQYYREEENGRGNFPPRFSGLQFPNYSSELNVNALELDDSALYLCASAGVLSSYNEQFFGPGTRLTVL.

The chain employs TRBV2 and TRBJ2-2, with D perhaps matching TRBD2 (6 bases). The CDR3 is 15 residues long. Germline lookup yields CDR1 SNHLY and CDR2 FYNNEI. V shed 7 bases and J shed 5 bases, with 17 bases lying between them. CDR3 loop: CASTGVPRGTGELFF. CDR3 nucleotide sequence: TGTGCCAGCACAGGCGTACCCCGGGGGACCGGGGAGCTGTTTTTT.

J is TRBJ1-2 and V is TRBV13; D uncertain. CDR3 length: 13 amino acids. Germline lookup yields CDR1 PRHDT and CDR2 FYEKMQ (reference sequence). Trimming stripped 5 bases from V and 8 bases from J, with 15 bases between. The CDR3 protein is CASSSRTAWGYTF. DNA for the CDR3: TGTGCCAGCAGCAGTAGGACGGCCTGGGGCTACACCTTC.